Presented here are 9 T cell receptor beta chains from one specimen sequenced in a study of shared clonotypes between healthy human individuals. Sequencing was performed with immunoSEQ multiplex PCR; in TCRdb, only in-frame clones are kept and a portion is missing. The sample has 2 million to 2.5 million clones, approximately 93% seen once. Sequencing was done on a sample of naive CD4+ T cells from PBMCs. Subset denoted: CD45RA+ positively selected. All receptors derive from a young man in good health. Some clones in this sample may be carry-over from other donors' samples.

With respect to this clone: Other nucleotide sequences from this sample produce the same CDR3. V and J are TRBV5-1 and TRBJ1-2; a weak D match, TRBD1 (6 bases). Germline V gene data show CDR1 as SGHRS and CDR2 as YFSETQ. V shed 0 bases and J shed 1 base, with 7 bases lying between them. The CDR3 has 14 amino acids. CDR3 in amino acids: CASSLGGLNYGYTF. The CDR3 DNA is TGCGCCAGCAGCTTGGGGGGGCTTAACTATGGCTACACCTTC. The full variable domain, its missing parts supplied by reference TRBV5-1 and TRBJ1-2, is KAGVTQTPRYLIKTRGQQVTLSCSPISGHRSVSWYQQTPGQGLQFLFEYFSETQRNKGNFPGRFSGRQFSNSRSEMNVSTLELGDSALYLCASSLGGLNYGYTFGSGTRLTVV.

The rearrangement uses TRBV28 and TRBJ1-2; 8 bases line up with TRBD1. Germline V lookup: CDR1 MDHEN, CDR2 SYDVKM. This CDR3 has 13 residues. V shed 4 bases and J 5 bases; nucleotides not matched to a gene: 3. The CDR3: CASSSTGVYGYTF. As DNA, the CDR3 is TGTGCCAGCAGTTCGACAGGGGTTTATGGCTACACCTTC.

This chain links TRBV6-1 with TRBJ1-1, with D unclear. This CDR3 region has 14 residues. CDR1 MNHNS and CDR2 SASEGT come from the germline V gene. Trimming stripped 1 base from V and 3 bases from J, with 9 bases between. CDR3 nucleotides: TGTGCCAGCAGTGAAGACCCCCGGGACACTGAAGCTTTCTTT. This sequence encodes CASSEDPRDTEAFF.

The chain links TRBV9 to TRBJ1-2; the D gene is possibly TRBD1 (5 bases). The CDR3 is 14 residues long. Germline V lookup: CDR1 SGDLS, CDR2 YYNGEE. V lost 0 bases to trimming and J lost 4 bases, with 10 bases between them. This chain's CDR3 is CASSVDGGAYGYTF. The DNA of the CDR3 is TGTGCCAGCAGCGTAGACGGAGGGGCCTATGGCTACACCTTC.

The CDR3 sequence: CAWSGRGTTGELFF. The DNA for the CDR3 is TGTGCCTGGAGCGGTAGGGGGACCACCGGGGAGCTGTTTTTT. This chain links TRBV30 with TRBJ2-2, with a possible D match to TRBD1 (6 bases). This CDR3 is built from 14 residues. Germline assignment: CDR1 GTSNPN and CDR2 SVGIG (reference sequence). Trimming took 3 bases from V and 4 from J, leaving 12 bases between them.

The chain employs TRBV6-5 and TRBJ2-1, with 7 nucleotides matching TRBD1. V dropped 5 bases and J dropped 4; count of bases not matched to a gene: 8. Germline CDR1 is MNHEY and CDR2 is SVGAGI. The CDR3 loop spans 15 amino acids. DNA of the CDR3: TGTGCCAGCAGTCGCTACGGGACAGCATACAATGAGCAGTTCTTC. It encodes CASSRYGTAYNEQFF.

This clone has only a few counts. The CDR3 coding sequence is TGTGCCAGCAGTTCCCGACAGGAAAGGGGCAATCAGCCCCAGCATTTT. Its translation: CASSSRQERGNQPQHF. The chain recombines TRBV27 with TRBJ1-5; TRBD1 might be the D (6 bases). The CDR3 runs 16 residues. Between the trimmed V and J ends, which lost 4 bases and 2 bases, there was a span of 15 bases. CDR1 and CDR2 from the germline V gene are MNHEY and SMNVEV (reference sequence).

In nucleotides, the CDR3 is TGTGCCAGCAGTTTTGGTCTAGCGGGAGGAGAGACCCAGTACTTC. Translation gives CASSFGLAGGETQYF. The gene calls are TRBV28 and TRBJ2-5, with TRBD2 identical over 11 bases. Germline values: CDR1 MDHEN, CDR2 SYDVKM. This CDR3 region has 15 residues. After removal of 3 bases from V and 4 bases from J, the junction contained 4 bases not matched to a gene. Filled out from reference TRBV28 and TRBJ2-5, the complete variable domain reads DVKVTQSSRYLVKRTGEKVFLECVQDMDHENMFWYRQDPGLGLRLIYFSYDVKMKEKGDIPEGYSVSREKKERFSLILESASTNQTSMYLCASSFGLAGGETQYFGPGTRLLVL.

The rearrangement links TRBV5-8 to TRBJ2-1; maybe TRBD2 (5 bases). This CDR3 spans 15 amino acids. V lost 5 bases and J 5 bases, leaving 17 bases between the germline ends. Germline CDR1 SGHTS, CDR2 YDEGEE. CDR3 bases: TGTGCCAGCAGGGCCCTCCGGGGAGTCCACAATGAGCAGTTCTTC. Its translation is CASRALRGVHNEQFF.